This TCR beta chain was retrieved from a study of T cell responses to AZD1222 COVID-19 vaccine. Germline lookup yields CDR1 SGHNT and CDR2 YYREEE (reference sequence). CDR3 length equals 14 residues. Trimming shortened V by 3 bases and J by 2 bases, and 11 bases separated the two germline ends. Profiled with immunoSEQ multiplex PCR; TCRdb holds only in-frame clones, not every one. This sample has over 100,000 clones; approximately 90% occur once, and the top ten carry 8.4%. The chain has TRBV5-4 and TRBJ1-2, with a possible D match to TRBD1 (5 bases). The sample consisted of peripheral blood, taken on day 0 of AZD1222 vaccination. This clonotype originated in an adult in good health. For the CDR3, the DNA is TGTGCCAGCAGCTCGGGGACGTTGAACTATGGCTACACCTTC. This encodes CASSSGTLNYGYTF.